Listed below are T cell receptor beta chains from one sample, sequenced in a study of blood T cell repertoires in COVID-19. The method was immunoSEQ multiplex PCR; TCRdb's version includes in-frame clones alone and lacks a portion of them. The profile shows 45,000 to 55,000 clones, roughly 90% of them singletons. Sequenced input: peripheral blood. The receptors here all came from a man older than 75 with acute or convalescent COVID-19. Both conserved end residues are part of each CDR3. The D gene is left open where the match is weak. Clone sizes are given selectively: once, few, many, or a class where the clone is expanded.

V	J	size	D	DNA	CDR3
TRBV4-1	TRBJ1-1	NA	TRBD1	TGCGCCAGCAGCCAAGATCGCAGGGGGGAGAGAGCTTTCTTT	CASSQDRRGERAFF
TRBV30	TRBJ2-1	NA	NA	TGTGCCTGGAGTGAACTCAATGAGCAGTTCTTC	CAWSELNEQFF
TRBV5-1	TRBJ2-1	once	NA	TGCGCCAGCAGCTCGGGTCCCGGCTCCTACAATGAGCAGTTCTTC	CASSSGPGSYNEQFF
TRBV6-6	TRBJ2-2	NA	TRBD1	TGTGCCAGCAGTTACTCGGAAACAGGGGGCACCGGGGAGCTGTTTTTT	CASSYSETGGTGELFF
TRBV7-3	TRBJ1-1	NA	TRBD1	TGTGCCAGCAGTGCCAGACAGGGATTGACTGAAGCTTTCTTT	CASSARQGLTEAFF
TRBV5-6	TRBJ1-2	NA	TRBD1	TGTGCCAGCAGCTCAACAGGGGGGGATGGCTACACCTTC	CASSSTGGDGYTF
TRBV27	TRBJ2-2	NA	NA	TGTGCCAGCAGTTTTAGGGGGGGCACCGGGGAGCTGTTTTTT	CASSFRGGTGELFF
TRBV7-9	TRBJ1-5	NA	TRBD1	TGTGCCAGCAGCGCGGGACAGTACAATCAGCCCCAGCATTTT	CASSAGQYNQPQHF
TRBV9	TRBJ1-2	few	TRBD1	TGTGCCAGCAGCGCCAGGGGGACAGGGTATGGCTACACCTTC	CASSARGTGYGYTF
TRBV5-1	TRBJ2-1	NA	NA	TGCGCCAGCAGCTTGCAGACCTACAATGAGCAGTTCTTC	CASSLQTYNEQFF
TRBV18	TRBJ1-5	once	NA	TGTGCCAGCTCATCCCCTGATCAGCCCCAGCATTTT	CASSSPDQPQHF
TRBV24-1	TRBJ2-3	NA	TRBD1	TGTGCCACCAGTGATCGTGGACAGGGGACAGATACGCAGTATTTT	CATSDRGQGTDTQYF
TRBV18	TRBJ2-1	NA	NA	TGTGCCAGCTCATCAACAGGGTATGAGCAGTTCTTC	CASSSTGYEQFF
TRBV5-1	TRBJ2-5	NA	TRBD1	TGCGCCAGCAGCCCCTCGGTCGGGACAGCGGAGACCCAGTACTTC	CASSPSVGTAETQYF
TRBV7-9	TRBJ1-3	NA	NA	TGTGCCAGCAGCTTAGCGGTGGGGGACACTGGAAACACCATATATTTT	CASSLAVGDTGNTIYF
TRBV5-1	TRBJ1-6	NA	NA	TGCGCCAGCAGCTTGGAGGTTAGCGATTCACCCCTCCACTTT	CASSLEVSDSPLHF
TRBV9	TRBJ2-7	NA	NA	TGTGCCAGCAGCCCGACAGGAGGCCACTACGAGCAGTACTTC	CASSPTGGHYEQYF
TRBV11-2	TRBJ2-1	NA	NA	TGTGCCAGCAGCTCCCCCTTGGCCCCCTCCTACAATGAGCAGTTCTTC	CASSSPLAPSYNEQFF
TRBV11-3	TRBJ1-5	NA	NA	TGTGCCAGCAGCTATACTTGGACACCATATAGCAATCAGCCCCAGCATTTT	CASSYTWTPYSNQPQHF
TRBV5-1	TRBJ2-2	NA	NA	TGCGCCAGCAGCATAGGACAGATCTCCGGGGAGCTGTTTTTT	CASSIGQISGELFF
TRBV5-4	TRBJ2-1	once	TRBD2	TGTGCCAGCAGCAGCCAGCTAGCGGTTTCCTACAATGAGCAGTTCTTC	CASSSQLAVSYNEQFF
TRBV11-1	TRBJ2-3	NA	TRBD1	TGTGCCAGCAGCCCTGGGGGACAGGGTTTAGATACGCAGTATTTT	CASSPGGQGLDTQYF
TRBV7-8	TRBJ1-4	once	NA	TGTGCCAGCAGCTTAGTTCCTGCCAGGAACTCTAATGAAAAACTGTTTTTT	CASSLVPARNSNEKLFF
TRBV30	TRBJ1-1	NA	NA	TGTGCCTGGAGTGTGCGGGCTGAAGCTTTCTTT	CAWSVRAEAFF
TRBV3-1/TRBV3-2	TRBJ2-3	NA	NA	TGTGCCAGCAGTTCGGCGGGTGATACGCAGTATTTT	CASSSAGDTQYF
TRBV30	TRBJ1-1	NA	TRBD1	TGTGCCTGGAGCATACAGGGGGGAGCTTTCTTT	CAWSIQGGAFF
TRBV6-1	TRBJ1-2	few	TRBD1	TGTGCCAGCAGTGAAGCGGGGACAGGGTCCTATGGCTACACCTTC	CASSEAGTGSYGYTF
TRBV28	TRBJ2-7	NA	TRBD1	TGTGCCAGCAGTGGCCGGGACAGGGGGTTCCACGAGCAGTACTTC	CASSGRDRGFHEQYF
TRBV12-3/TRBV12-4	TRBJ2-3	NA	NA	TGTGCCAGCAGTCCCGGGGCAGATACGCAGTATTTT	CASSPGADTQYF
TRBV2	TRBJ1-1	NA	NA	TGTGCCAGCAGTTTCGGGGACACTGAAGCTTTCTTT	CASSFGDTEAFF
TRBV5-1	TRBJ1-6	NA	NA	TGCGCCAGCAGCTTGGACACCAACGAACCCCTCCACTTT	CASSLDTNEPLHF
TRBV18	TRBJ1-4	NA	NA	TGTGCCAGCTCACCAACGGACAGCTGGTGGGAAAAACTGTTTTTT	CASSPTDSWWEKLFF
TRBV19	TRBJ2-5	NA	TRBD2	TGTGCCAGTAGTCCGCTAGCGGGGGGTGGAGAGACCCAGTACTTC	CASSPLAGGGETQYF
TRBV11-2	TRBJ2-6	NA	NA	TGTGCCAGCAGCGTCTCAGGTCTCCTCTGGGGGGCCAACGTCCTGACTTTC	CASSVSGLLWGANVLTF
TRBV6-5	TRBJ1-2	NA	NA	TGTGCCAGCAGTTACCGGGGGATCGATGGCTACACCTTC	CASSYRGIDGYTF
TRBV5-4	TRBJ2-1	NA	NA	TGTGCCAGCAGCTTTTACGGGGGAGCCTACAATGAGCAGTTCTTC	CASSFYGGAYNEQFF
TRBV6-5	TRBJ2-5	NA	NA	TGTGCCAGCAGCCCCTCCCTCAGGGAAGAGACCCAGTACTTC	CASSPSLREETQYF
TRBV11-2	TRBJ1-5	NA	NA	TGTGCCAGCAGCTTGGCGGGGGAAGGTCAGCCCCAGCATTTT	CASSLAGEGQPQHF
TRBV2	TRBJ1-4	NA	NA	TGTGCCAGCAAGGGGCCCGCGGGGCTCGAAAAACTGTTTTTT	CASKGPAGLEKLFF
TRBV5-1	TRBJ2-1	NA	TRBD2	TGCGCCAGCAGCTTGGCCCTAGCGGGGGGATTAGAGCAGTTCTTC	CASSLALAGGLEQFF
TRBV28	TRBJ2-1	once	NA	TGTGCCAGCCATTTATCCCATGGGGGGTTTCGCTATGAGCAGTTCTTC	CASHLSHGGFRYEQFF
TRBV5-1	TRBJ1-5	NA	NA	TGCGCCAGCAGCACCGGGGGAAGAGATCAGCCCCAGCATTTT	CASSTGGRDQPQHF
TRBV4-1	TRBJ2-7	NA	NA	TGCGCCAGCAGCCAAGATCCAGGGCTCTCGGACGAGCAGTACTTC	CASSQDPGLSDEQYF
TRBV24-1	TRBJ1-5	NA	NA	TGTGCCACCAGTCTGCCAACTGATCAGCCCCAGCATTTT	CATSLPTDQPQHF
TRBV25-1	TRBJ1-4	NA	NA	TGTGCCAGCAGTGAATATAGTCAGGGGCATGGTGGTGAAAAACTGTTTTTT	CASSEYSQGHGGEKLFF
TRBV10-1	TRBJ1-6	NA	NA	TGCGCCAGTAACGGGAAGCTCAATTCACCCCTCCACTTT	CASNGKLNSPLHF